Presented here are 31 T cell receptor beta chains from one specimen sequenced in a study of human T cells and chemical hapten exposure. TCRdb passed the RACE reads through MiXCR, listing each CDR3 protein once. The sample yields 84,000 or so distinct CDR3 sequences, roughly a tenth seen once. As to time point: patch test 2, 6 weeks after DPC sensitization. Noted treatment: therapeutic diphenylcyclopropenone sensitization with weekly scalp DPC. This specimen consisted of whole blood, obtained in connection with sensitization to the hapten diphenylcyclopropenone (DPC). Receptors were obtained from a woman aged 25 to 39 with alopecia areata. Some clones in this sample may be carry-over from other donors' samples.

Many counts were recorded for this clonotype. V and J are TRBV29-1 and TRBJ2-5, with a weak D call TRBD2 (6 bases). V dropped 4 bases and J dropped 5 bases, with 14 bases sitting between them. In germline, CDR1 is SQVTM, CDR2 ANQGSEA. The CDR3 is 13 residues long. The CDR3 nucleotides are TGCAGCGTTGGACGGGAGACAAGGGAGACCCAGTACTTC. Protein: CSVGRETRETQYF.

This clonotype was seen more than once but under ten times. The V gene is TRBV20-1, the J gene TRBJ2-1; 7 positions match TRBD1. CDR1 is DFQATT, CDR2 SNEGSKA, per germline (reference sequence). This CDR3 region has 15 residues. With 2 bases clipped from V and 4 bases from J, the junction kept 8 bases outside the gene matches. The CDR3 protein is CSARKAGTDYNEQFF. The CDR3 nucleotides are TGCAGTGCTAGAAAAGCCGGGACAGATTACAATGAGCAGTTCTTC.

This clonotype showed up just a few times. The rearrangement joins TRBV15 to TRBJ1-1; a weak D match, TRBD1 (5 bases). V was shortened by 0 bases and J by 9 bases, with 8 bases between the two germline ends. The CDR3 is 12 amino acids. Germline CDR1 is LNHNV and CDR2 is YYDKDF (reference sequence). CDR3 DNA sequence: TGTGCCACCAGCAGAGATGGGGGGAAAGCTTTCTTT. Amino acid sequence: CATSRDGGKAFF.

This clonotype showed up many times. This CDR3 reads CASSLSASIDEQFF. The CDR3 DNA is TGTGCCAGCAGCTTGTCGGCTAGTATCGATGAGCAGTTCTTC. The genes are TRBV5-4 and TRBJ2-1; D gene ambiguous. CDR1 and CDR2 (germline): SGHNT, YYREEE (reference sequence). The CDR3 length is 14 residues. Trimming removed 1 base from V and 8 bases from J, with 13 bases in between.

In regard to this clonotype: Being one base from a much bigger clone, this may be a read error. The gene calls are TRBV7-2 and TRBJ1-1; no definite D call. Per germline, CDR1 SGHTA and CDR2 FQGNSA. This CDR3 contains 14 residues. Written as DNA, the CDR3 is TGTGTCAGCAGCTTAGAAGGCTCGTTGCCTAAAGCTTTCTTT. Protein product: CVSSLEGSLPKAFF.

This clonotype was seen repeatedly, ten times or more. The chain carries TRBV4-3 and TRBJ2-3; possibly TRBD2 for D (7 bases). In germline, CDR1 is LGHNA, CDR2 YSLEER. The germline V and J ends were trimmed by 1 base and 4 bases, with 15 bases remaining between them. This CDR3 contains 16 residues. In nucleotides, the CDR3 is TGCGCCAGCAGCCAAGGCAACGGAGGGGGGGCAGATACGCAGTATTTT. This gives the protein CASSQGNGGGADTQYF.

This clonotype has a count of ten or more. CDR3 DNA sequence: TGTGCCAGCAGCTTAGTACCAGAAGGAACAGATACGCAGTATTTT. It codes for CASSLVPEGTDTQYF. The chain joins TRBV7-6 to TRBJ2-3, with D unresolved. The V end lost 1 base, the J end lost 3 bases, and 11 bases lay between the germline ends. In germline, CDR1 is SGHVS, CDR2 FNYEAQ. The CDR3 runs to 15 residues.

In this sample, this clonotype turned up many times. The rearrangement joins TRBV29-1 to TRBJ2-5; D gene unclear. CDR1 and CDR2 from the germline V gene are SQVTM and ANQGSEA. The V end lost 3 bases, the J end lost 1 base, and 9 bases lay between the germline ends. The CDR3 is 13 residues long. Here the CDR3 DNA reads TGCAGCGTTGAGAGGCAGCTCCAAGAGACCCAGTACTTC. Translation gives CSVERQLQETQYF.

This clonotype has just a few counts. The chain is built from TRBV6-6 and TRBJ2-7; 8 bases align to TRBD2. The CDR3 length is 15 residues. Per germline, CDR1 MNHNY and CDR2 SVGAGI (reference sequence). Trimming removed 6 bases from V and 1 base from J; junction bases left unmatched: 8. The CDR3 loop reads CASSPPSGRSYEQYF. DNA for the CDR3: TGTGCCAGCAGCCCTCCTAGCGGGCGATCCTACGAGCAGTACTTC.

The V and J genes are TRBV11-1 and TRBJ2-7, with TRBD1 as a possible D gene (6 bases). V shed 6 bases and J shed 3 bases, with 18 bases lying between them. Germline assignment: CDR1 SGHAT and CDR2 FQDESV (reference sequence). The CDR3 totals 15 residues. CDR3 nucleotides: TGTGCCAGCAGAAATAACAGGGATAACAACTACGAGCAGTACTTC. It encodes CASRNNRDNNYEQYF.

A few counts support this clonotype. The rearrangement links TRBV5-1 to TRBJ2-1, with D tentatively TRBD1 (5 bases). The CDR3 has 13 residues. From germline, CDR1 is SGHRS and CDR2 YFSETQ. V was cut by 4 bases and J by 8 bases, with 13 bases left in between. The CDR3 spells CASSTRELDEQFF. The CDR3 region has the DNA TGCGCCAGCAGCACCAGGGAATTGGATGAGCAGTTCTTC.

In this sample, this clonotype turned up a few times. The chain joins TRBV9 to TRBJ2-5, with D perhaps TRBD1 or TRBD2 (6 bases each). Trimming stripped 0 bases from V and 4 bases from J, with 13 bases between. CDR3 length: 15 residues. The germline V gene has CDR1 SGDLS and CDR2 YYNGEE. CDR3 sequence reads: CASSVDSGAGETQYF. CDR3 in DNA: TGTGCCAGCAGCGTAGATTCGGGGGCAGGAGAGACCCAGTACTTC. Together with reference TRBV9 and TRBJ2-5, the CDR3 gives the full variable domain: DSGVTQTPKHLITATGQRVTLRCSPRSGDLSVYWYQQSLDQGLQFLIQYYNGEERAKGNILERFSAQQFPDLHSELNLSSLELGDSALYFCASSVDSGAGETQYFGPGTRLLVL.

Only a few counts were recorded for this clonotype. The chain has TRBV20-1 and TRBJ1-5, with a tentative D call TRBD1 (5 bases). Germline V gives CDR1 DFQATT, CDR2 SNEGSKA (reference sequence). This CDR3 has 15 residues. Deletions cut 0 bases from V and 5 bases from J, with 14 bases between. The CDR3 loop is CSARDRVEWDQPQHF. The CDR3 DNA is TGCAGTGCTAGAGACAGGGTGGAGTGGGATCAGCCCCAGCATTTT.

There are a few counts of this clonotype. The chain couples TRBV4-3 to TRBJ2-3; TRBD2 matches 7 bases. J lost 4 bases, V lost 4 bases, and 11 bases had no gene match. The germline V gene has CDR1 LGHNA and CDR2 YSLEER. The CDR3 covers 16 residues. As DNA, the CDR3 is TGCGCCAGCAGCCTTTTAACGGGGGGAGGGCCAGATACGCAGTATTTT. It yields the protein CASSLLTGGGPDTQYF.

This clonotype was detected many times. The V and J genes are TRBV12-3 or TRBV12-4 and TRBJ2-5; TRBD1 might be the D (6 bases). This CDR3 region has 14 residues. The V end lost 2 bases, the J end lost 3 bases, and 10 bases lay between the germline ends. The CDR3 DNA is TGTGCCAGCAGTTTATCAACAGGGAAAGAGACCCAGTACTTC. Its translation is CASSLSTGKETQYF.

This clonotype was recorded at least ten times. The rearrangement links TRBV7-9 to TRBJ2-3; 7 bases are a match to TRBD2. This CDR3 region has 16 residues. The germline V gene has CDR1 SEHNR and CDR2 FQNEAQ (reference sequence). V trimming: 5 bases; J trimming: 2 bases; junction bases outside the gene matches: 10. The chain's CDR3 is CASSQAGVSFTDTQYF. Here the CDR3 DNA reads TGTGCCAGCAGCCAGGCGGGAGTCAGTTTCACAGATACGCAGTATTTT.

This clonotype was counted at least ten times. V usage is TRBV6-6 and J usage is TRBJ2-4; TRBD2 matches 9 bases. Germline values: CDR1 MNHNY, CDR2 SVGAGI (reference sequence). This CDR3 contains 16 residues. Germline trimming cut 6 bases from V and 0 bases from J; bases unmatched to any gene: 6. CDR3 amino acids: CASSPRLAVAKNIQYF. The DNA for the CDR3 is TGTGCCAGCAGCCCCCGACTAGCGGTAGCCAAAAACATTCAGTACTTC.

On this clonotype itself: One base away lies a much larger clone, so this may be a sequencing read error. The CDR3 does not close with the conserved phenylalanine or tryptophan, likely indicating a read error. The J gene is TRBJ2-1, the V gene TRBV28; 10 nucleotides match TRBD2. The V segment lost 2 bases and the J segment 9 bases; nucleotides outside the gene matches: 10. Germline V lookup: CDR1 MDHEN, CDR2 SYDVKM. The CDR3 extends over 16 amino acids. CDR3 DNA: TGTGCCAGCAGTTTAGCTGGGCTAGCGGGAGCCATTGAGCAGTTCCTC. Translation: CASSLAGLAGAIEQFL.

The sample holds many counts of this clonotype. The CDR3 nucleotides are TGTGCCAGCAGCTTAGTTCGGACACGCTTCTCTGGAAACACCATATATTTT. This gives the protein CASSLVRTRFSGNTIYF. This chain connects TRBV7-6 to TRBJ1-3, with D perhaps TRBD1 (5 bases). Germline CDR1 and CDR2: SGHVS and FNYEAQ. The V end lost 1 base, the J end lost 0 bases, and 13 bases lay between the germline ends. This CDR3 region has 17 residues.

This clonotype was observed many times. The chain combines TRBV12-3 or TRBV12-4 with TRBJ2-1, with TRBD2 matching 8 bases. J lost 12 bases, V lost 5 bases, and 3 bases had no gene match. The CDR3 is 11 amino acids. For the CDR3, the DNA is TGTGCCAGCAGTACCGGGACTAGGCAGTTCTTC. This gives the protein CASSTGTRQFF.

On this clonotype: No conserved phenylalanine or tryptophan ends this CDR3, so it is likely a read error. The V call is TRBV4-2, the J call TRBJ1-1, with TRBD1 as a possible D gene (5 bases). The CDR3 length is 16 residues. Germline CDR1 and CDR2: LGHNA and YNFKEQ. The germline V and J ends were trimmed by 1 base and 3 bases, with 15 bases remaining between them. CDR3 loop: CASSQGGASGDTEAFY. The CDR3, as DNA: TGTGCCAGCAGCCAAGGTGGGGCTTCCGGGGACACTGAAGCTTTCTAT.

Comment on this clonotype: The junction and the germline gene differ at one end; a read error may be behind it. The chain combines TRBV29-1 with TRBJ1-2; possibly TRBD1 for D (6 bases). The CDR3 has 13 amino acids. Looked up from germline, CDR1 is SQVTM and CDR2 is ANQGSEA. CDR3 bases: TGCAGCGTTGAAGAACCAGGGGACTATGACTACACCTTC. Translating it yields CSVEEPGDYDYTF.

In this sample, this clonotype turned up a few times. The V gene is TRBV11-3, the J gene TRBJ1-4; no clear D gene. Looked up from germline, CDR1 is SGHNT and CDR2 is YENEEA. The CDR3 contains 16 residues. The V gene lost 5 bases and the J gene lost 5 bases, with 18 bases spanning the gap. The CDR3 spells CASSPPSSDGNEKLFF. The CDR3 DNA sequence: TGTGCCAGCAGCCCCCCATCGTCGGACGGGAATGAAAAACTGTTTTTT.

This clonotype has more than one count but fewer than ten. The chain links TRBV28 to TRBJ2-2; 8 bases map to TRBD2. V lost 4 bases, J lost 2 bases, and 6 bases stayed unmatched. The CDR3 runs 16 residues. The germline CDR1 and CDR2 sequences are MDHEN and SYDVKM. The CDR3 region is CASSSPGGRNTGELFF. The CDR3 DNA reads as TGTGCCAGCAGTTCCCCGGGGGGGAGAAACACCGGGGAGCTGTTTTTT.

This clonotype was counted many times. For the CDR3, the DNA is TGTGCCAGCAGCGCAAAGGCAGGTGGTTTTAACTATGGCTACACCTTC. Translated, it gives CASSAKAGGFNYGYTF. This sequence joins TRBV7-9 and TRBJ1-2; D is uncertain. Trimming took 5 bases from V and 1 from J, leaving 17 bases between them. The CDR3 covers 16 residues. Germline V gene data show CDR1 as SEHNR and CDR2 as FQNEAQ (reference sequence).

The V gene is TRBV20-1, the J gene TRBJ1-3; no clear D. Trimming removed 3 bases at V and 2 bases at J, with 5 bases between. This CDR3 spans 12 amino acids. Germline CDR1 and CDR2: DFQATT and SNEGSKA (reference sequence). CDR3 residues: CSASSAGNTIYF. CDR3 coding DNA: TGCAGTGCTAGCTCTGCTGGAAACACCATATATTTT.

In this sample, this clonotype turned up many times. V is TRBV4-2 and J is TRBJ1-4; D is unresolved. This CDR3 comprises 15 residues. Trimming shortened V by 4 bases and J by 0 bases, and 9 bases separated the two germline ends. CDR1 is LGHNA, CDR2 YNFKEQ, per germline. The DNA for the CDR3 is TGTGCCAGCAGCCCATCACTTGCAACTAATGAAAAACTGTTTTTT. Its protein product is CASSPSLATNEKLFF.

This clonotype was seen many times. This sequence joins TRBV7-9 and TRBJ2-1; D is unclear. With 5 bases removed from V and 4 bases from J, the gap between germline ends came to 15 bases. CDR1 SEHNR and CDR2 FQNEAQ come from the germline V gene (reference sequence). CDR3 size: 15 residues. The CDR3 loop reads CASSPEVGWYNEQFF. The CDR3, as DNA: TGTGCCAGCAGCCCAGAAGTGGGGTGGTACAATGAGCAGTTCTTC.

This clonotype was picked up many times. The V and J genes are TRBV12-3 or TRBV12-4 and TRBJ2-2, with D perhaps TRBD1 (5 bases). V was shortened by 3 bases and J by 0 bases, with 8 bases between the two germline ends. The CDR3 totals 15 residues. CDR3 sequence reads: CASSFEQANTGELFF. The DNA for the CDR3 is TGTGCCAGCAGTTTCGAACAGGCGAACACCGGGGAGCTGTTTTTT.

This clonotype was detected ten times or more. The V call is TRBV29-1, the J call TRBJ2-7; D gene ambiguous. Germline CDR1 SQVTM, CDR2 ANQGSEA. CDR3 length: 12 residues. Trimming stripped 0 bases from V and 4 bases from J, with 7 bases between. This CDR3 reads CSVEDLMYEQYF. The DNA for the CDR3 is TGCAGCGTTGAAGATCTTATGTACGAGCAGTACTTC.

This clonotype ranks as medium-sized (0.01 to 0.1%). The chain links TRBV11-3 to TRBJ1-1; D gene unclear. The V gene's germline CDR1 is SGHNT and CDR2 YENEEA. With 2 bases removed from V and 1 base from J, the gap between germline ends came to 14 bases. The CDR3 runs 16 residues. The CDR3 DNA reads as TGTGCCAGCAGCTTATTTCAGTGGCAGCCGAACACTGAAGCTTTCTTT. It yields the protein CASSLFQWQPNTEAFF.